A selection of T cell receptor beta chains follows, all from one sample in a study of molecular identifiers for immune sequencing clone quantification. TCRdb ran MiXCR on the PCR reads and lists one entry per CDR3 protein. The sample carries 460,000 or so distinct CDR3 sequences, about 20% recorded once. The sequenced sample was naive CD8+ T cells from blood, with Jurkat cell RNA spiked in. The source is a human donor in good health. Some libraries in this study had Jurkat cell RNA spiked in. The CDR3 runs from the conserved cysteine through the conserved F or W. The D gene is left open where the match is weak. Some rows have no size entry. The others give once, few or many, or a class for an expanded clone.

d_call | j_call | v_call | cdr3_length | clone_size | cdr3_nt | cdr3_aa
TRBD2 | TRBJ2-3 | TRBV24-1 | 17 | - | TGTGCCACCAGTGGTACGACTAGCGGGGGGGCAAGAGATACGCAGTATTTT | CATSGTTSGGARDTQYF
- | TRBJ2-7 | TRBV27 | 16 | few | TGTGCCAGCAGTTTCGACTCCTTCACCACCCGCTACGAGCAGTACTTC | CASSFDSFTTRYEQYF
- | TRBJ2-7 | TRBV11-3 | 13 | - | TGTGCCAGCAGCGACGGAGGCTCCTACGAGCAGTACTTC | CASSDGGSYEQYF
- | TRBJ1-4 | TRBV9 | 13 | - | TGTGCCAGCAGCGGGCAGGGGAATGAAAAACTGTTTTTT | CASSGQGNEKLFF
TRBD2 | TRBJ2-2 | TRBV25-1 | 16 | - | TGTGCCAGCAGTGATATTAGCGGGACGAACACCGGGGAGCTGTCTTTT | CASSDISGTNTGELSF
TRBD2 | TRBJ2-2 | TRBV6-1 | 14 | - | TGTGCCAGCAGTGACAGGGAGGGCACCGGGGAGCTGTTTTTT | CASSDREGTGELFF
TRBD2 | TRBJ2-1 | TRBV12-3/TRBV12-4 | 16 | few | TGTGCCAGCAGTACCGCGGCGGGGGGCCTGTACAATGAGCAGTTCTTC | CASSTAAGGLYNEQFF
- | TRBJ1-5 | TRBV2 | 16 | many | TGTGCCAGCAGTGAGATAGGAGGCGGGGGCAATCAGCCCCAGCATTTT | CASSEIGGGGNQPQHF
TRBD2 | TRBJ2-1 | TRBV7-9 | 16 | many | TGTGCCAGCGAAGAATTAGCGGGGGGCTCCTACAATGAGCAGTTCTTC | CASEELAGGSYNEQFF
- | TRBJ2-7 | TRBV4-3 | 14 | - | TGCGCCAGCAGCCACGGGAGTTCGGGCTACGAGCAGTACTTC | CASSHGSSGYEQYF
TRBD2 | TRBJ2-7 | TRBV4-3 | 17 | many | TGCGCCAGCAGCCAAGATCGGCTTGGTAGCGGGAGCTACGAGCAGTACTTC | CASSQDRLGSGSYEQYF
- | TRBJ1-2 | TRBV27 | 12 | - | TGTGCCAGCTTCGTATGGGGCTCTGGCTACACCTTC | CASFVWGSGYTF
- | TRBJ2-7 | TRBV27 | 15 | - | TGTGCCAGCAGTCTTGAGGAGGGGTTGATCTACGAGCAGTACTTC | CASSLEEGLIYEQYF
- | TRBJ2-2 | TRBV19 | 14 | few | TGTGCCAGTACCTGGACAGGAGGGTCCGGGGAGCTGTTTTTT | CASTWTGGSGELFF
- | TRBJ1-5 | TRBV3-1 | 18 | many | TGTGCCAGCAGCCAAGGTCGCCCGGAGGTGCCCCTTCGGCAGCCCCAGCATTTT | CASSQGRPEVPLRQPQHF
- | TRBJ1-1 | TRBV25-1 | 14 | few | TGTGCCAGCAGTGATAGGGACACCGGAGATGAAGCTTTCTTT | CASSDRDTGDEAFF
- | TRBJ2-5 | TRBV9 | 13 | many | TGTGCCAGCAGCGCCGACGGCCAAGAGACCCAGTACTTC | CASSADGQETQYF
- | TRBJ2-3 | TRBV27 | 13 | - | TGTGCCAGCAGGCCGGGACATTCGGATACGCAGTATTTT | CASRPGHSDTQYF
TRBD2 | TRBJ2-7 | TRBV4-1 | 16 | many | TGCGCCAGCAGCCAAGTTAGCGGGGCCAGCTCCTACGAGCAGTACTTC | CASSQVSGASSYEQYF
- | TRBJ1-1 | TRBV4-3 | 13 | many | TGCGCCAGCAGCCAAGATAGGAAGGGGGTCGCTTTCTTT | CASSQDRKGVAFF
TRBD1 | TRBJ1-5 | TRBV28 | 14 | many | TGTGCCAGCAGTTTCCTCACAGGGGCCCAGCCCCAGCATTTT | CASSFLTGAQPQHF
TRBD1 | TRBJ2-3 | TRBV11-2 | 15 | many | TGTGCCAGCGGACAAGGGACAGCCAGCACAGATACGCAGTATTTT | CASGQGTASTDTQYF
- | TRBJ2-7 | TRBV7-7 | 13 | - | TGTGCTAGCAGCTTAGAGGTAACCTACGAGCAGTACTTC | CASSLEVTYEQYF
- | TRBJ2-5 | TRBV7-6 | 16 | - | TGTGCCAGCAGCCGGACGTGGGGGCGAGGGGAAGAGACCCAGTACTTC | CASSRTWGRGEETQYF
TRBD2 | TRBJ2-1 | TRBV11-2 | 15 | - | TGTGCCAGCAGCTTAGCAGCGGGAGGGTATAATGAGCAGTTCTTC | CASSLAAGGYNEQFF
- | TRBJ2-3 | TRBV6-2/TRBV6-3 | 15 | many | TGTGCCAGCAGCCCCGGGGGAAGTTCGGCAGATACGCAGTATTTT | CASSPGGSSADTQYF
- | TRBJ2-6 | TRBV28 | 16 | few | TGTGCCAGCGGAAACACAGGGCTCTCTGGGGCCAACGTCCTGACTTTC | CASGNTGLSGANVLTF
- | TRBJ2-4 | TRBV19 | 15 | many | TGTGCCAGCAGCACAGGAGTACTAGCCAAAAACATTCAGTACTTC | CASSTGVLAKNIQYF
- | TRBJ2-5 | TRBV10-2 | 14 | - | TGCGCCAGCAGTGGCGACTACGCCCGAGAGACCCAGTACTTC | CASSGDYARETQYF
TRBD2 | TRBJ2-1 | TRBV12-3/TRBV12-4 | 17 | many | TGTGCCAGCACCTTCCCAATGGGGACTAGCGGGAGCAATGAGCAGTTCTTC | CASTFPMGTSGSNEQFF
TRBD2 | TRBJ2-5 | TRBV4-2 | 16 | many | TGTGCCAGCAGCCAAGAACCTGGGACTAACCAAGAGACCCAGTACTTC | CASSQEPGTNQETQYF
- | TRBJ2-7 | TRBV30 | 15 | - | TGTGCCTGGAGTGGCGGACTGACCTCTCCCTACGAGCAGTACTTC | CAWSGGLTSPYEQYF
- | TRBJ2-7 | TRBV15 | 14 | few | TGTGCCACCAGCAGAAGGGACGGAGGGGACGAGCAGTACTTC | CATSRRDGGDEQYF
- | TRBJ2-5 | TRBV11-2 | 18 | few | TGTGCCAGCAGCTTCGGGACCCAGCGGGTAATGGGCCAAGAGACCCAGTACTTC | CASSFGTQRVMGQETQYF
- | TRBJ2-7 | TRBV7-9 | 14 | many | TGTGCCAGCAGCTTAGTCGGGAGCAATTACGAGCAGTACTTC | CASSLVGSNYEQYF
TRBD2 | TRBJ2-1 | TRBV9 | 16 | - | TGTGCCAGCAGCCCCCGGACTAGCGGGGGCCTCAATGAGCAGTTCTTC | CASSPRTSGGLNEQFF
TRBD1 | TRBJ2-5 | TRBV19 | 13 | - | TGTGCCACCGCGGACAGGGCCCCGGAGACCCAGTACTTC | CATADRAPETQYF
- | TRBJ2-7 | TRBV6-2/TRBV6-3 | 16 | many | TGTGCCAGCAGTTACCCAATTCTCTCGGACCCCTACGAGCAGTACTTC | CASSYPILSDPYEQYF
TRBD2 | TRBJ2-2 | TRBV6-2/TRBV6-3 | 16 | - | TGTGCCAGCAGTCCCTTGGGGGGGATCTACACCGGGGAGCTGTTTTTT | CASSPLGGIYTGELFF
TRBD2 | TRBJ2-7 | TRBV9 | 15 | - | TGTGCCAGCAGCGTAGCTAACAGCGGGGTTTACGAGCAGTACTTC | CASSVANSGVYEQYF
- | TRBJ1-2 | TRBV25-1 | 14 | - | TGTGCCAGCAGTGAAATGGGGATGGGCTATGGCTACACCTTC | CASSEMGMGYGYTF
- | TRBJ1-1 | TRBV9 | 12 | many | TGTGCCAGCAGTCGACCAGGATCCGAAGCTTTCTTT | CASSRPGSEAFF
- | TRBJ2-2 | TRBV2 | 13 | few | TGTGCCAGCAGTGGTTTGAACACCGGGGAGCTGTTTTTT | CASSGLNTGELFF
- | TRBJ1-2 | TRBV13 | 12 | many | TGTGCCAGCAGCTTAGATGCAGGGAACCACACCTTC | CASSLDAGNHTF
- | TRBJ2-1 | TRBV19 | 14 | many | TGTGCCAGTAGTCTCCAGCCCTCCTACAATGAGCAGTTCTTC | CASSLQPSYNEQFF
- | TRBJ2-4 | TRBV6-2/TRBV6-3 | 16 | few | TGTGCCAGCAGTTACCCCGACATGATAGCCAAAAACATTCAGTACTTC | CASSYPDMIAKNIQYF
- | TRBJ2-2 | TRBV21-1 | 17 | many | TGTGCCAGCAGCAAAAGGGGAATACAGATTAGAACCGGGGAGCTGTTTTTT | CASSKRGIQIRTGELFF
- | TRBJ2-7 | TRBV25-1 | 13 | many | TGTGCCAGCAGCCAGGAGGCAGTCTACGAGCAGTACTTC | CASSQEAVYEQYF
- | TRBJ2-3 | TRBV27 | 14 | - | TGTGCCAGCAGTTTTGGTTCGAGCACAGATACGCAGTATTTT | CASSFGSSTDTQYF
TRBD1 | TRBJ2-7 | TRBV7-9 | 14 | many | TGTGCCAGCAGCTTAGGGGGACAGGGCTACGAGCAGTACTTC | CASSLGGQGYEQYF
TRBD1 | TRBJ1-1 | TRBV4-3 | 15 | many | TGCGCCAGCAGCCAAGGGACAGGGTCGAACACTGAAGCTTTCTTT | CASSQGTGSNTEAFF
- | TRBJ1-2 | TRBV5-3 | 18 | few | TGTGCCAGCAGCGGGCGCAGGGGAACAATTCCTATGCTCTATGGCTACACCTTC | CASSGRRGTIPMLYGYTF
TRBD1 | TRBJ1-4 | TRBV7-9 | 12 | - | TGTGCCAGCAGCTCAGCCGGACAGGCCGTTGTATTT | CASSSAGQAVVF
- | TRBJ1-4 | TRBV7-9 | 17 | - | TGTGCCAGCAGCTCAGTGGGGTGGAAAGCAACTAATGAAAAACTGTTTTTT | CASSSVGWKATNEKLFF
- | TRBJ2-7 | TRBV6-2/TRBV6-3 | 13 | few | TGTGCCAGCAGTTACGTCAGCGATTACGAGCAGTACTTC | CASSYVSDYEQYF